A selection of T cell receptor beta chains follows, all from one sample in a study of graft-versus-host responses after intestinal transplantation. Sequencing used immunoSEQ multiplex PCR; TCRdb keeps in-frame clones, though not all of them. Seen here are roughly 100,000 clones, 90% to 95% observed once, and the top ten hold around 1.2%. No antigen has been assigned to these receptors. The sequences come from unstimulated CD8+ T cells sorted from spleen or lymph node cells, collected before intestinal transplant. These receptors all come from a human donor who received an intestinal transplant. CDR3s include the opening cysteine and the closing phenylalanine or tryptophan. Each record gives: clone size, D gene, J gene, V gene, CDR3 DNA, CDR3 protein. The D gene is left open where the match is weak. Size is omitted from some rows. Given values are once, few, many or a class for expanded clones.

>NA|NA|TRBJ2-1|TRBV14
TGTGCCAGCAGCCAAGAAGGGAGCTCCTACAATGAGCAGTTCTTC
CASSQEGSSYNEQFF
>NA|TRBD1|TRBJ1-2|TRBV10-1
TGCGCCAGCAGTGGTCTGGGACGGGACAGCGACATCTCTAACTATGGCTACACCTTC
CASSGLGRDSDISNYGYTF
>NA|NA|TRBJ1-1|TRBV2
TGTGCCAGCAGTGAGGGTCGGCCCGAGAACACTGAAGCTTTCTTT
CASSEGRPENTEAFF
>once|TRBD1|TRBJ2-2|TRBV9
TGTGCCAGCAGCGTAGACACAGGGGGCACGGGGGAGCTGTTTTTT
CASSVDTGGTGELFF
>NA|TRBD1|TRBJ2-1|TRBV12-5
TGTGCTAGTGGCCCGTGGGACAGAATTTACAATGAGCAGTTCTTC
CASGPWDRIYNEQFF
>NA|NA|TRBJ2-2|TRBV7-3
TGTGCCAGCAGCTTGAACACCGGGGAGCTGTTTTTT
CASSLNTGELFF
>NA|NA|TRBJ1-2|TRBV9
TGTGCCAGCAGCGTTCTATCTAACTATGGCTACACCTTC
CASSVLSNYGYTF
>few|TRBD1|TRBJ1-2|TRBV7-9
TGTGCCAGCAGCTCGGACAGGGACTATGGCTACACCTTC
CASSSDRDYGYTF
>NA|TRBD1|TRBJ2-1|TRBV14
TGTGCCAGCAGCCAAGGACAGTACCGGACAGGGACCAATGAGCAGTTCTTC
CASSQGQYRTGTNEQFF
>NA|NA|TRBJ1-1|TRBV10-3
TGTGCCATCAGTCCCGGTCCCTCGGGCACTGAAGCTTTCTTT
CAISPGPSGTEAFF
>few|TRBD2|TRBJ2-1|TRBV9
TGTGCCAGCAGCGTAGATCCCGTCTATTCTGCGGGGGGTACCTACAATGAGCAGTTCTTC
CASSVDPVYSAGGTYNEQFF
>once|TRBD2|TRBJ2-1|TRBV19
TGTGCCAGTAGCATACCGATCAGCGGGGGGGCATTCTCCTACAATGAGCAGTTCTTC
CASSIPISGGAFSYNEQFF
>NA|TRBD2|TRBJ2-1|TRBV5-1
TGCGCCAGCAGCAAAGCGGGGGGCGCTTACAATGAGCAGTTCTTC
CASSKAGGAYNEQFF
>NA|NA|TRBJ2-7|TRBV11-2
TGTGCCAGCAGCCAACTATTACAGGGTTACTTAAGCTACGAGCAGTACTTC
CASSQLLQGYLSYEQYF
>NA|NA|TRBJ2-5|TRBV4-1
TGCGCCAGCAGCCAAGTGAAGGCGACACTAGGGAAAGAGACCCAGTACTTC
CASSQVKATLGKETQYF
>NA|TRBD1|TRBJ1-2|TRBV6-4
TGTGCCAGCAGCGCGGACAGGGAGGGGAACTATGGCTACACCTTC
CASSADREGNYGYTF
>NA|NA|TRBJ1-3|TRBV5-1
TGCGCCAGCAGCCCTAATACAGGGACTGGAAACACCATATATTTT
CASSPNTGTGNTIYF
>NA|NA|TRBJ2-1|TRBV11-2
TGTGCCAGCAGCTTAGGTTACAGGGTCGGAGAAAACTCCTACAATGAGCAGTTCTTC
CASSLGYRVGENSYNEQFF
>NA|NA|TRBJ2-3|TRBV29-1
TGCAGCGACAGGGTTGATACGCAGTATTTT
CSDRVDTQYF
>NA|TRBD1|TRBJ1-2|TRBV19
TGTGCCAGTAGCAAATCCAGGACAGGGAACGGCTACACCTTC
CASSKSRTGNGYTF
>NA|NA|TRBJ2-7|TRBV4-2
TGTGCCAGCAGCCAACCCTTCGGGGCTAGGGAGTACGAGCAGTACTTC
CASSQPFGAREYEQYF
>NA|NA|TRBJ2-7|TRBV10-2
TGCGCCAGCAGTGAACCAACCCCCTACGAGCAGTACTTC
CASSEPTPYEQYF
>NA|NA|TRBJ1-2|TRBV6-1
TGTGCCGGCCAACCGACGGTGAACTATGGCTACACCTTC
CAGQPTVNYGYTF
>few|NA|TRBJ1-2|TRBV5-1
TGCGCCAGCAGCCCGACAGTCGGGGGCTATGGCTACACCTTC
CASSPTVGGYGYTF
>NA|NA|TRBJ1-1|TRBV7-9
TGTGCCAGCAGCGGAACTGAGGGCAACACTGAAGCTTTCTTT
CASSGTEGNTEAFF
>NA|TRBD2|TRBJ2-7|TRBV11-2
TGTGCCAGCAGCTTGGGCGGGGGGACCTACGAGCAGTACTTC
CASSLGGGTYEQYF
>NA|TRBD1|TRBJ1-1|TRBV7-9
TGTGCCAGCAGCTTAGCGCAGGGGGCTGTAGCTTTCTTT
CASSLAQGAVAFF
>NA|NA|TRBJ2-7|TRBV7-9
TGTGCCAGCAGCTTAGTAGACAATTACTACGAGCAGTACTTC
CASSLVDNYYEQYF
>NA|NA|TRBJ2-5|TRBV27
TGTGCCAGCAGGTGGGGGGAGACCCAGTACTTC
CASRWGETQYF